What follows are 4 T cell receptor beta chains derived from one specimen sequenced in a study of blood T cell repertoires in COVID-19. Profiled with immunoSEQ multiplex PCR; TCRdb holds only in-frame clones, not every one. This table holds approximately 270,000 clones, 80% to 90% found once. Sequencing used peripheral blood. The source is a woman in her 70s with acute or convalescent COVID-19.

V usage is TRBV5-1 and J usage is TRBJ1-5, with no clear D. V dropped 4 bases and J dropped 4 bases, with 9 bases sitting between them. The V gene's germline CDR1 is SGHRS and CDR2 YFSETQ. This CDR3 region has 13 residues. The CDR3 protein is CASSPEGNQPQHF. CDR3 DNA sequence: TGCGCCAGCAGCCCGGAGGGAAATCAGCCCCAGCATTTT.

The V call is TRBV4-1, the J call TRBJ1-4; 11 bases line up with TRBD1. Trimming cost V 3 bases and J 4 bases; bases outside gene matches: 10. The CDR3 loop spans 18 amino acids. From germline, CDR1 is MGHRA and CDR2 YSYEKL. The CDR3 DNA is TGCGCCAGCAGCCACTTCCCGGGGACAGGGGGAAGTAATGAAAAACTGTTTTTT. It translates to CASSHFPGTGGSNEKLFF.

The chain couples TRBV27 to TRBJ1-2, with D unresolved. Germline CDR1 is MNHEY and CDR2 is SMNVEV (reference sequence). The CDR3 spans 15 residues. Trimming removed 5 bases from V and 8 bases from J, with 21 bases in between. The CDR3 DNA sequence: TGTGCCAGCAGTGCCGCCCGACCCCATCTCGGGGGCTACACCTTC. This sequence encodes CASSAARPHLGGYTF.

The chain uses TRBV19 and TRBJ2-3; D may be TRBD2 (6 bases). Germline loops: CDR1 LNHDA, CDR2 SQIVND (reference sequence). This CDR3 has 13 residues. The V end was cut by 4 bases, the J end by 6 bases, with 11 bases between. CDR3 amino acids: CASSSGAQDTQYF. The DNA for the CDR3 is TGTGCCAGTAGTAGCGGGGCCCAGGATACGCAGTATTTT.